These T cell receptor beta chains were read from a single sample in a study of type 1 regulatory T cells. No cognate antigen is known for these TCRs. Each CDR3 protein is one row after TCRdb ran MiXCR on the reads. The sample holds 63,000 or so distinct CDR3 sequences, about 50% seen once. Sequencing was performed on cultured non-Tr1 T cells, either the whole culture or a sorted T cell fraction (not recorded which). The source of these receptors is a human donor in good health. The conserved cysteine and the conserved F or W are not part of the CDR3 here. Not every row has a clone size; where given, it reads once, few, many or a size class.

V gene | clone size | CDR3 protein
TRBV20-1 | few | SARKGVGRTRTYEQY
TRBV4-2 | . | ATATVGYGYT
TRBV7-8 | . | ASSRGQGDGYT
TRBV18 | . | ASSPRGDTEAF
TRBV4-3 | . | ASSQGGTESGELF
TRBV27 | few | ASSSTGIMHNEQF
TRBV10-2 | . | ASSEQGAYEQY
TRBV7-2 | . | ASSLLGQGFAGELF
TRBV28 | . | ASRGAGGRPGANVLT
TRBV12-3/TRBV12-4 | . | ASRPGASGYNEQF
TRBV5-1 | . | ASSLGNNYGYT
TRBV12-3/TRBV12-4 | . | ASTPPRANTEAF
TRBV20-1 | few | SATSLAAKGETQY
TRBV2 | . | ASSEAAGGGRYNEQF
TRBV27 | once | ASSPGRFNSPLH
TRBV19 | . | ASSDRDRAEAF
TRBV29-1 | . | SVESQGQIYNEQF
TRBV5-1 | many | ASSLRVAGTNEKLF
TRBV29-1 | once | SALEGGNQPQH
TRBV12-3/TRBV12-4 | many | ASSFGKGVGTEAF
TRBV20-1 | few | SARGHSNTEAF
TRBV3-1 | . | ASSQAGRLRGNEQF
TRBV5-1 | . | ASSLGTDFYEQY
TRBV5-1 | . | ASSYRDRDYEQY
TRBV9 | few | ASSVTSGGGNGELF
TRBV19 | few | ASSILQQNTGELF
TRBV20-1 | . | SARDRAGPNGYT
TRBV6-1 | few | ASSAVFRPPADTQY
TRBV7-8 | . | ASSFQGINEKLF
TRBV6-1 | few | ASRGQTQETQY
TRBV20-1 | . | SARGDMGGTYEQY
TRBV18 | . | ASSPPGVYNEQF
TRBV20-1 | few | STISEAAVGPEQF
TRBV6-5 | . | ASSYSGSRNSPLH
TRBV25-1 | few | ASSDSRDRSRRETQY
TRBV20-1 | . | SARTVRGTYNEQF
TRBV5-1 | few | ASSLWTSGGDTQY
TRBV7-8 | . | ASSFGLATNEKLF
TRBV20-1 | . | SALMGPGNYEQF
TRBV12-3/TRBV12-4 | many | ASSSIAGAYNEQF
TRBV20-1 | once | SAYTGGISSGNTIY
TRBV6-5 | . | ASSYGQRSGELF
TRBV7-2 | many | ASSEGQIASYEQY
TRBV6-2/TRBV6-3 | few | ATGQGTEAF
TRBV20-1 | . | SARGGQGSGYT
TRBV7-2 | . | ASSPSGLSYEQY
TRBV4-1 | . | ASSLGQVHGNTIY
TRBV7-2 | . | ASSSMTGGSVGYT
TRBV6-2/TRBV6-3 | . | ASILAGALETQY
TRBV27 | . | ACSFRDRAGPQH
TRBV12-3/TRBV12-4 | few | ASSFGGGLTYEQY
TRBV5-1 | . | ASSFSANTEAF
TRBV20-1 | many | SARSQGPSPNQPQH